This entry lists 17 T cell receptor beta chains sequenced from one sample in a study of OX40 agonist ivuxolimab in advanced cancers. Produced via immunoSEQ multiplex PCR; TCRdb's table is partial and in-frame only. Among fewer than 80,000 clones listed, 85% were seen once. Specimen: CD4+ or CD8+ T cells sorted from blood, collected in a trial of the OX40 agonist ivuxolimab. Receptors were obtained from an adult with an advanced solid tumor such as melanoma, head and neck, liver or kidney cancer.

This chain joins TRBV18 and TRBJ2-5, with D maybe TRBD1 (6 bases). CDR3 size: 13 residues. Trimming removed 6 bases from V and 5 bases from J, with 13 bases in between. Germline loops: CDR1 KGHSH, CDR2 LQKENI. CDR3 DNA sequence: TGTGCCAGCTCCCTTGGACAGCGGGAGACCCAGTACTTC. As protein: CASSLGQRETQYF.

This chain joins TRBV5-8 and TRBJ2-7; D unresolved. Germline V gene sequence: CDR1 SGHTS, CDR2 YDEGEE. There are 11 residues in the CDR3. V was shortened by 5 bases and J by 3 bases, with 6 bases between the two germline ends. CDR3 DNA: TGTGCCAGCAGGTTCCGCTACGAGCAGTACTTC. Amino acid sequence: CASRFRYEQYF.

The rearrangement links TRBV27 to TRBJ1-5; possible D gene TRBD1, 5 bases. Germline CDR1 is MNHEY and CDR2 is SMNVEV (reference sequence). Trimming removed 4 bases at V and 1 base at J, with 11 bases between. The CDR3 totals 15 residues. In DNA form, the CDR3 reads TGTGCCAGCAGTTCCCCCGGGGGAAGCAATCAGCCCCAGCATTTT. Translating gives CASSSPGGSNQPQHF.

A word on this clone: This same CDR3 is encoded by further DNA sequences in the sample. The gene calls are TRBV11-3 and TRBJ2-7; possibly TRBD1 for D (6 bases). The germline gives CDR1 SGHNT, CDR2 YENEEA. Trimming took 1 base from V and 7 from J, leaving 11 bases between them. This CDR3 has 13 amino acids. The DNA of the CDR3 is TGTGCCAGCAGCTTAGGGGGGACAAATGAGCAGTACTTC. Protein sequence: CASSLGGTNEQYF.

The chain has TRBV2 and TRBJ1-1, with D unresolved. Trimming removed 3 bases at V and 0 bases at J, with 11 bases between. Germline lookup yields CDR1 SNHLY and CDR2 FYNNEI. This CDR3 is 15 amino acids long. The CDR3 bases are TGTGCCAGCAGTGAGATTCCCACCTTGAACACTGAAGCTTTCTTT. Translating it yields CASSEIPTLNTEAFF.

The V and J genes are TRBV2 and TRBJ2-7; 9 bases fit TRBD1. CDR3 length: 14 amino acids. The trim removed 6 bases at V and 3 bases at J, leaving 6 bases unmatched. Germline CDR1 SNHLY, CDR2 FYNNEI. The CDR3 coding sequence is TGTGCCAGCAGCCCGGACAGGGGTGACTACGAGCAGTACTTC. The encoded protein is CASSPDRGDYEQYF.

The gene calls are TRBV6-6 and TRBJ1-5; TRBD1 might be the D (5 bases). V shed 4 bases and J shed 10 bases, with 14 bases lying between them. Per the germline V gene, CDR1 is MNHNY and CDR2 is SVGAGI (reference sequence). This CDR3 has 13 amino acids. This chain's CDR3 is CASSSGRATPQHF. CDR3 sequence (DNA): TGTGCCAGCAGTTCCGGCAGGGCGACACCCCAGCATTTT.

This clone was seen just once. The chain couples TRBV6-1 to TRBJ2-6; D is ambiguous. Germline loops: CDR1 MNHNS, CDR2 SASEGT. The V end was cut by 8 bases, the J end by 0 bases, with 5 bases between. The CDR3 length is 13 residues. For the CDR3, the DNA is TGTGCCAGCGGAAGCTCTGGGGCCAACGTCCTGACTTTC. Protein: CASGSSGANVLTF.

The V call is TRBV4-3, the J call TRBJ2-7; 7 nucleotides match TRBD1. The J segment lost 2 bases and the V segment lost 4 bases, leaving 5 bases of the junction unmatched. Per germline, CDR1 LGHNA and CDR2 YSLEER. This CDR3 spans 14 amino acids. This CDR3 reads CASSRGQAPYEQYF. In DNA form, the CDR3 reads TGCGCCAGCAGCCGAGGACAGGCCCCCTACGAGCAGTACTTC.

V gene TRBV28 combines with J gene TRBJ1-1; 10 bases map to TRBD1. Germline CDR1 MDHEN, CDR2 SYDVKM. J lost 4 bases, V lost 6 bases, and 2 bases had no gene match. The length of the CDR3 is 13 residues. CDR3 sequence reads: CASSRTGGTEAFF. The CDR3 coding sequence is TGTGCCAGCAGCCGGACAGGGGGCACTGAAGCTTTCTTT.

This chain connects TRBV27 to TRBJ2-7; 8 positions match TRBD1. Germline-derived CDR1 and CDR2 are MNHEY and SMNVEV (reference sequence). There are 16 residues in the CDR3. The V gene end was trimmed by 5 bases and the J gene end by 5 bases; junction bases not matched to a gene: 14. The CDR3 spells CASSPPARTGFHEQYF. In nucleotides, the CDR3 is TGTGCCAGCAGTCCCCCTGCCCGGACAGGGTTCCACGAGCAGTACTTC.

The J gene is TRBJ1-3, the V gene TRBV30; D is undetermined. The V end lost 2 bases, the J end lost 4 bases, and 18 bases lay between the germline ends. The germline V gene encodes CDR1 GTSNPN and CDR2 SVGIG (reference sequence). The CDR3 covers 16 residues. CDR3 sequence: CAWSPRRVTSGNTIYF. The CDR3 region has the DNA TGTGCCTGGAGTCCCCGTAGGGTAACAAGCGGAAACACCATATATTTT. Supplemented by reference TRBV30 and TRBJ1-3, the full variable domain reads SQTIHQWPATLVQPVGSPLSLECTVEGTSNPNLYWYRQAAGRGLQLLFYSVGIGQISSEVPQNLSASRPQDRQFILSSKKLLLSDSGFYLCAWSPRRVTSGNTIYFGEGSWLTVV.

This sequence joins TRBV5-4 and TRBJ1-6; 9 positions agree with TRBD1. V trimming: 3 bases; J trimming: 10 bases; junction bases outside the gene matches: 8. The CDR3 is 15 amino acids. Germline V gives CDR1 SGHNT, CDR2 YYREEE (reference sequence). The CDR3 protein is CASSSETGGRSPLHF. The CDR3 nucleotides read TGTGCCAGCAGCTCCGAGACAGGGGGACGATCACCCCTCCACTTT.

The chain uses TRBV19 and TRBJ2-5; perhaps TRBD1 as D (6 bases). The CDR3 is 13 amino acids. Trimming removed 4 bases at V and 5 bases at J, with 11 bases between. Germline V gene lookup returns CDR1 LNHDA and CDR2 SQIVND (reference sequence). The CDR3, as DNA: TGTGCCAGTAGTACCCTTAGGGGGGAGACCCAGTACTTC. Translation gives CASSTLRGETQYF.

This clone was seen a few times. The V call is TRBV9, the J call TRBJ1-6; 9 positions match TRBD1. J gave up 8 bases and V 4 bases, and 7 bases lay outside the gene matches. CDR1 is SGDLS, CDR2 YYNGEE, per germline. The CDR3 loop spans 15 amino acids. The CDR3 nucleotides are TGTGCCAGCAGCCTTCGGGACAGGGCCGATTCACCCCTCCACTTT. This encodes CASSLRDRADSPLHF.

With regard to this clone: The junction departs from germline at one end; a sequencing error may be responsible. CDR3 region: CAIGDRPETQYF. DNA of the CDR3: TGTGCCATCGGTGACAGGCCAGAGACCCAGTACTTC. The gene calls are TRBV10-3 and TRBJ2-5; D might be TRBD1 (6 bases). The CDR3 sequence is 12 residues long. Germline CDR1 and CDR2: ENHRY and SYGVKD.

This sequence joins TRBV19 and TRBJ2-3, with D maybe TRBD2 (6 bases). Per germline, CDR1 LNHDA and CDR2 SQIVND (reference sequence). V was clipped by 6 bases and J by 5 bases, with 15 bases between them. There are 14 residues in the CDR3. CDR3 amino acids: CASSLGRRGDTQYF. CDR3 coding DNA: TGTGCCAGTAGCCTCGGGAGAAGGGGAGATACGCAGTATTTT.